The T cell receptor (beta chain) described here comes from a study of high-grade serous ovarian cancer treatment subgroups. Study-wide background: On average, approximately 15,000 reads and 7,494 unique TCR beta rearrangements were obtained per sample.

Data came from immunoSEQ multiplex PCR; TCRdb stores just in-frame clones and leaves some out. Among roughly 29,000 clones, 80% to 90% were seen once, and the ten largest hold approximately 2.1%. The tumor samples were collected prior to definitive surgery or chemotherapy. The CDR3 is 16 amino acids. Germline V CDR1 and CDR2: SGHTA, FQGNSA. V lost 5 bases to trimming and J lost 6 bases; unmatched junction nucleotides: 12. General observations from the study: Without spatial data, bulk sequencing limits insight into HGSC tumor diversity. The analyses considered CDR3 and ignored CDR1 and CDR2. Clonal relatedness tracked neoantigen level, and by trend copy number and mutation load.

To note about this clone: Antigen unknown.

The sequence was collected from a human donor with high-grade serous ovarian cancer. This chain links TRBV7-2 with TRBJ1-2; 10 bases are shared with TRBD1. Sequencing input: tumor tissue. CDR3 sequence: CASSPRTGGERNGYTF. CDR3 nucleotide sequence: TGTGCCAGCAGCCCGCGGACAGGGGGTGAAAGAAATGGCTACACCTTC.